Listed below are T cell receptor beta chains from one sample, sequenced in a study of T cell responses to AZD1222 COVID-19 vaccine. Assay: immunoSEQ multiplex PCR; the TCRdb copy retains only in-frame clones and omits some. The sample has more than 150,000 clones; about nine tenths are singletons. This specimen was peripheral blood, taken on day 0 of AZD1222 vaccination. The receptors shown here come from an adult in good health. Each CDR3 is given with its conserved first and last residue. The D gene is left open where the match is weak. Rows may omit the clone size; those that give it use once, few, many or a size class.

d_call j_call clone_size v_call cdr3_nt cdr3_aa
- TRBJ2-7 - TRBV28 TGTGCCAGCATTGACCACCCTCGGAACGAGCAGTACTTC CASIDHPRNEQYF
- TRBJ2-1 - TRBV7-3 TGTGCCAGCAGCTTAGGCAGAACGAGGTCCAATGAGCAGTTCTTC CASSLGRTRSNEQFF
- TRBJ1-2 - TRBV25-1 TGTGCCAGCAGTGAATCAGGAACCGCCTATGGCTACACCTTC CASSESGTAYGYTF
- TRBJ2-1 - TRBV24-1 TGTGCCACCAGTGATTTCTATCACGACTCCTACAATGAGCAGTTCTTC CATSDFYHDSYNEQFF
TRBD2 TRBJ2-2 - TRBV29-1 TGCAGCGTTCGCCGGGACTATAGCGAATCCGGGGAGCTGTTTTTT CSVRRDYSESGELFF
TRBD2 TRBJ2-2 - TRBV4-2 TGTGCCAGCAGCCAAGAGGGAGGGACTTACACCGGGGAGCTGTTTTTT CASSQEGGTYTGELFF
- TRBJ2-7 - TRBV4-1 TGCGCCAGCAGCCAAGGATCACTAGCAGACACTCTCTACGAGCAGTACTTC CASSQGSLADTLYEQYF
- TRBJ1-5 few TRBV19 TGTGCCAGTAGTATAGGCTGGGGGGTCCAGCCCCAGCATTTT CASSIGWGVQPQHF
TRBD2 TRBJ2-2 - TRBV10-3 TGTGCCATCAGTGTGAGACTAGCGGGATTGGGCACCGGGGAGCTGTTTTTT CAISVRLAGLGTGELFF
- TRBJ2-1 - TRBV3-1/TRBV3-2 TGTGCCAGCAGCCAAGATCTGGGGGGAGGGGGCAATGAGCAGTTCTTC CASSQDLGGGGNEQFF
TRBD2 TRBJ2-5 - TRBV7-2 TGTGCCAGCAGCTATAGCGGGAGGGAAGAGACCCAGTACTTC CASSYSGREETQYF
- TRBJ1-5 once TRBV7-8 TGTGCCAGCAGCTTATCAGGGAATCAGCCCCAGCATTTT CASSLSGNQPQHF
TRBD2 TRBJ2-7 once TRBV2 TGTGCCAGCAGGGAGAGAATTAGCGGGAGGGCCTCCTACGAGCAGTACTTC CASRERISGRASYEQYF
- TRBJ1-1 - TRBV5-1 TGCGCCAGCAGCTTCGACCGGATCCTGAACACTGAAGCTTTCTTT CASSFDRILNTEAFF
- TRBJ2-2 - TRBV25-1 TGTGCCAGCAGTGAATTAGGGGGCGGGGAGCTGTTTTTT CASSELGGGELFF
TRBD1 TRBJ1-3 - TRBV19 TGTGCCAGTAGTACGGGACAGGGGCTATCCAACACCATATATTTT CASSTGQGLSNTIYF
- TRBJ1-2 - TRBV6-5 TGTGCCAGCAGGGCTTTGGAGGGGAGGGGTGGCTACACCTTC CASRALEGRGGYTF
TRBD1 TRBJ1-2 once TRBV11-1 TGTGCCAGCAGCCCCCTCAGGGGGAGCTATGGCTACACCTTC CASSPLRGSYGYTF
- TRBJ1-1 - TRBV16 TGTGCCAGCAGCCAATATGTTGGTCGGAGAAACACTGAAGCTTTCTTT CASSQYVGRRNTEAFF
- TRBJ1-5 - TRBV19 TGTGCCAGTAAGGAGGGACCGTACCTTGGTCAGCCCCAGCATTTT CASKEGPYLGQPQHF
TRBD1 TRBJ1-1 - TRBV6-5 TGTGCCAGCAGTCTATACAGGGGGACAAACACTGAAGCTTTCTTT CASSLYRGTNTEAFF
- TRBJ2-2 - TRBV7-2 TGTGCCAGCAGCTTAGGGTCGATCACCACCGGGGAGCTGTTTTTT CASSLGSITTGELFF
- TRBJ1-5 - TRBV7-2 TGTGCCAGCCAATTGGGCAGGGGTAGCAATCAGCCCCAGCATTTT CASQLGRGSNQPQHF
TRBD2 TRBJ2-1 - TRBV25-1 TGTGCCAGCAGTGTTAGCGGGAGTGGAATTGAGCAGTTCTTC CASSVSGSGIEQFF